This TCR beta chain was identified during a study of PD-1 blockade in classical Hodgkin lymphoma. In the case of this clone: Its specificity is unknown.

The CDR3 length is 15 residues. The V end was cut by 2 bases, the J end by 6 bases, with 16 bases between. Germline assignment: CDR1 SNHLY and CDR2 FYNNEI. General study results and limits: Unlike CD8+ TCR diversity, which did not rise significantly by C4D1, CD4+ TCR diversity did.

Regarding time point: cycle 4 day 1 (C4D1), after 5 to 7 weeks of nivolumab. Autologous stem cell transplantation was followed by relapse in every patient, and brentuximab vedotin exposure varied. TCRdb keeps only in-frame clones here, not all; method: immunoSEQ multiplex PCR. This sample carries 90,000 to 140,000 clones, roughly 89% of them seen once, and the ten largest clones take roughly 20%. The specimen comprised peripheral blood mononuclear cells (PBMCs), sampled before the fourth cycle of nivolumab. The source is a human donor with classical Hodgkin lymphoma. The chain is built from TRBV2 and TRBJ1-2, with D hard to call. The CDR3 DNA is TGTGCCAGCAGTGAATTTTCGTCCTACTCCCATGGCTACACCTTC. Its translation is CASSEFSSYSHGYTF.